This T cell receptor (beta chain) was observed in a study of vaccination and CD4 T cells after COVID-19. The study sequenced cultured CD4+ T cell DNA using the Oncomine TCR Beta short-read assay. MiXCR was run by TCRdb on the PCR reads, yielding one entry per CDR3 protein. The sample comprises 20,000 to 25,000 distinct CDR3 sequences, about 43% of which are singletons, and approximately 13% rests with the top ten. The germline CDR1 and CDR2 sequences are MNHNS and SASEGT. There are 14 residues in the CDR3. Trimming cost V 7 bases and J 5 bases, with 17 bases left between them. Stated time point: late sampling 161 to 241 days after vaccination in three convalescent patients. Described treatment: roughly 10-day PBMC culture with coronavirus spike peptide pools or control peptides (ViraFEST assay). Expansion of antigen-specific T cells with peptide pools by ViraFEST preceded sequencing of TCRs. Regarding this clonotype: Its target is not known.

The V gene is TRBV6-1, the J gene TRBJ2-5, with D perhaps given as TRBD1 or TRBD2 (5 bases each). This sample comprised CD4+ T cells from blood, cultured in vitro, obtained about 7 months after SARS-CoV-2 vaccination. This receptor was obtained from a human donor who had recovered from COVID-19. The CDR3 sequence is CASKRDRQSETQYF. For the CDR3, the DNA is TGTGCCAGCAAACGGGACCGCCAGTCGGAGACCCAGTACTTC.